This TCR beta chain originates from a study of chemoradiotherapy in HPV16-positive cancers. On the study more broadly: A couple of HPV16-positive patients' cells yielded candidate HPV-specific clones and common motifs. Study results and caveats: During treatment, candidate HPV-specific clones and E7-related motifs expanded in tumor. In HPV16-positive patients, HPV-responsive T-cell expansion tracked better recurrence-free survival.

Points on this clone: As yet, its antigen is unknown.

Libraries were prepared by immunoSEQ multiplex PCR; TCRdb keeps only in-frame clonotypes and omits some of them. Among 40,000 to 65,000 clones listed, under 95% were seen once. CDR3 length: 15 residues. V was clipped by 4 bases and J by 0 bases, with 12 bases between them. Germline V lookup: CDR1 SGHRS, CDR2 YFSETQ. This clonotype originated in a human donor with HPV-associated anogenital cancer. This material consisted of blood, taken from a patient who underwent chemoradiotherapy. V usage is TRBV5-1 and J usage is TRBJ2-3; D is ambiguous. The CDR3 loop is CASSETQTSTDTQYF. In nucleotides, the CDR3 is TGCGCCAGCAGCGAGACACAAACTAGCACAGATACGCAGTATTTT.